This is a list of T cell receptor beta chains from one sample in a study of hypomethylating agent response in myelodysplastic syndrome. Here immunoSEQ multiplex PCR was the method, and the copy in TCRdb shows in-frame clones only, minus some. This sample has approximately 11,000 clones, with under 85% found just once. Sequencing was performed on bone marrow, taken before or after starting hypomethylating agent treatment for myelodysplastic syndrome (not recorded which). These receptors came from a human donor with myelodysplastic syndrome. The CDR3 runs from the conserved cysteine through the conserved F or W. Each record gives: D gene, J gene, clone size, V gene, CDR3 protein, CDR3 DNA. D genes are given only for firm matches. Size values are once, few and many counts, or a class for expanded clones, and some rows have none.

NA	TRBJ2-7	NA	TRBV11-2	CASSLPEAGSYEQYF	TGTGCCAGCAGCCTACCGGAAGCCGGCTCCTACGAGCAGTACTTC
TRBD2	TRBJ2-7	NA	TRBV29-1	CSVGGLAGGPVYEQYF	TGCAGCGTTGGAGGACTAGCGGGAGGGCCGGTATACGAGCAGTACTTC
TRBD2	TRBJ2-3	NA	TRBV15	CATSRDRLAGNTDTQYF	TGTGCCACCAGCAGAGATAGGCTAGCGGGAAACACAGATACGCAGTATTTT
NA	TRBJ2-5	NA	TRBV7-8	CASSLMSGQETQYF	TGTGCCAGCAGCTTAATGTCAGGTCAAGAGACCCAGTACTTC
NA	TRBJ2-1	NA	TRBV9	CASSVAAGSSYNEQFF	TGTGCCAGCAGCGTAGCTGCGGGGAGCTCCTACAATGAGCAGTTCTTC
NA	TRBJ2-3	NA	TRBV7-2	CASSLANGGLTQYF	TGTGCCAGCAGCTTAGCGAACGGGGGGCTAACGCAGTATTTT
NA	TRBJ1-5	NA	TRBV6-5	CASRESGGNQPQHF	TGTGCCAGCAGGGAATCGGGCGGCAATCAGCCCCAGCATTTT
TRBD2	TRBJ2-5	NA	TRBV11-3	CASSPGLAQEGETQYF	TGTGCCAGCAGCCCCGGACTAGCTCAAGAGGGGGAGACCCAGTACTTC
TRBD1	TRBJ2-7	few	TRBV9	CASSARGDRGLYEQYF	TGTGCCAGCAGCGCCCGGGGGGACAGGGGGCTTTACGAGCAGTACTTC
NA	TRBJ2-7	NA	TRBV7-2	CASSLRGEQYF	TGTGCCAGCAGCCTCAGGGGCGAGCAGTACTTC
NA	TRBJ2-7	once	TRBV7-8	CASSLGGGNYEQYF	TGTGCCAGCAGCTTAGGAGGCGGGAATTACGAGCAGTACTTC
NA	TRBJ2-5	NA	TRBV19	CASSISRGLGETQYF	TGTGCCAGTAGTATATCCCGGGGGCTAGGGGAGACCCAGTACTTC
TRBD1	TRBJ2-7	NA	TRBV4-1	CASSPQPTGATYEQYF	TGCGCCAGCAGTCCCCAACCGACAGGGGCGACCTACGAGCAGTACTTC
TRBD2	TRBJ2-3	NA	TRBV5-4	CASSLAHSGNTDTQYF	TGTGCCAGCAGCTTGGCGCACAGCGGGAATACAGATACGCAGTATTTT
NA	TRBJ2-5	NA	TRBV5-4	CASSLAHSGETQYF	TGTGCCAGCAGCTTGGCCCACAGCGGAGAGACCCAGTACTTC
NA	TRBJ2-1	once	TRBV19	CASSISSGGNSYNEQFF	TGTGCCAGTAGTATATCCTCGGGGGGCAACTCCTACAATGAGCAGTTCTTC
TRBD1	TRBJ2-4	NA	TRBV2	CASKDRARRVYF	TGTGCCAGCAAGGACAGGGCGCGCAGGGTGTACTTC
NA	TRBJ2-3	NA	TRBV6-1	CASSPEDDPTDTQYF	TGTGCCAGCAGTCCAGAGGATGACCCCACAGATACGCAGTATTTT
TRBD1	TRBJ2-7	NA	TRBV5-1	CASSLGTGREQYF	TGCGCCAGCAGCTTAGGGACAGGGCGAGAGCAGTACTTC